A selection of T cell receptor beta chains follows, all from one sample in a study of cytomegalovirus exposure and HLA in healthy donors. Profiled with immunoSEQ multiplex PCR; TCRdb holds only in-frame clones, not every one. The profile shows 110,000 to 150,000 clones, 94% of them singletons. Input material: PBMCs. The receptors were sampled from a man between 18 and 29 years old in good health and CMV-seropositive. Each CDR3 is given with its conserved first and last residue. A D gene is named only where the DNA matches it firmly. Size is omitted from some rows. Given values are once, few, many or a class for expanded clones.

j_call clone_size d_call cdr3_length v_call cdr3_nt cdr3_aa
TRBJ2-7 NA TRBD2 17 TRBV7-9 TGTGCCAGCAGCTCCTCCCCCGGGACTAGCGGGAGTTACGAGCAGTACTTC CASSSSPGTSGSYEQYF
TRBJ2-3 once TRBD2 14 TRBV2 TGTGCCAGCAGTGTTGAAGCGGGAGCAGATACGCAGTATTTT CASSVEAGADTQYF
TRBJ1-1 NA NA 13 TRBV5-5 TGTGCCAGCAGCTTAACCAGGGGCACTGAAGCTTTCTTT CASSLTRGTEAFF
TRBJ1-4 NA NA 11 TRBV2 TGTGCCAGCAAGAGATTTGAAAAACTGTTTTTT CASKRFEKLFF
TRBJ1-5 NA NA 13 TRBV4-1 TGCGCCAGCAGTCGCGGTTCCAATCAGCCCCAGCATTTT CASSRGSNQPQHF
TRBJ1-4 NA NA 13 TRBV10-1 TGCGCCAGCAGTCAGGGCAGTAATGAAAAACTGTTTTTT CASSQGSNEKLFF
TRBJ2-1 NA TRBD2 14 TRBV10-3 TGTGCCATCAGTGGACTAGCGGGGTTCCATGAGCAGTTCTTC CAISGLAGFHEQFF
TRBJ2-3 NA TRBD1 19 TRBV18 TGTGCCAGCTCACCGCAGGGACAGGGGATAGCGTATAGCACAGATACGCAGTATTTT CASSPQGQGIAYSTDTQYF
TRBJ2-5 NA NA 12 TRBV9 TGTGCCAGCAGCGTTTCCCAGGGGACCCAGTACTTC CASSVSQGTQYF
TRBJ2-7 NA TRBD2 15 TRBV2 TGTGCCAGCAACCCGGAGGGGCTAGCGGGATACGAGCAGTACTTC CASNPEGLAGYEQYF
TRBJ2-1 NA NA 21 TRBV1 TGCACCAGCAGCCTACAGAACTACTATGATAGGGGTCTAGCGGCTTACAATGAGCAGTTCTTC CTSSLQNYYDRGLAAYNEQFF
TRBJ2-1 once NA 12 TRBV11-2 TGTGCCAGCAGTCCTCAGGCCTATGAGCAGTTCTTC CASSPQAYEQFF
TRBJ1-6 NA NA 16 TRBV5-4 TGTGCCAGCAGCTTGATGCGCGGGGGCGGCAATTCACCCCTCCACTTT CASSLMRGGGNSPLHF
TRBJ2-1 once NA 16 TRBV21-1 TGTGCCAGCAGCCCTACAGGGGGTCCCTCCTACAATGAGCAGTTCTTC CASSPTGGPSYNEQFF
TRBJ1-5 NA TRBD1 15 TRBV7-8 TGTGCCAGCAGCCCCAGGACAGGGAGAGATCAGCCCCAGCATTTT CASSPRTGRDQPQHF
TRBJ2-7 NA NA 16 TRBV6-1 TGTGCCAGCAGTGACCCCTCCGTTACAGACTCCTACGAGCAGTACTTC CASSDPSVTDSYEQYF
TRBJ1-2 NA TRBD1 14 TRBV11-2 TGTGCCAGCAGCCTATCGGACAGGGTTGGTGGCTACACCTTC CASSLSDRVGGYTF
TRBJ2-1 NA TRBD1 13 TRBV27 TGTGCCAGCAGTGGGGGACAGTACAATGAGCAGTTCTTC CASSGGQYNEQFF
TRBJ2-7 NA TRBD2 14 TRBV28 TGTGCCAGCAGATTAGCGGGCAAATCCTACGAGCAGTACTTC CASRLAGKSYEQYF
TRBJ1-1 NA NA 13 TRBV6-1 TGTGCCAGCAGAGAGACAGTCGACACTGAAGCTTTCTTT CASRETVDTEAFF
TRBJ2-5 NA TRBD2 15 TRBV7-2 TGTGCCAGCAGCCGCGGGAGGGGGCAAGAGGGGACCCAGTACTTC CASSRGRGQEGTQYF
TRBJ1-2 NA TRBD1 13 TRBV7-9 TGTGCCAGCAGCTATGACAGGGCCTATGGCTACACCTTC CASSYDRAYGYTF